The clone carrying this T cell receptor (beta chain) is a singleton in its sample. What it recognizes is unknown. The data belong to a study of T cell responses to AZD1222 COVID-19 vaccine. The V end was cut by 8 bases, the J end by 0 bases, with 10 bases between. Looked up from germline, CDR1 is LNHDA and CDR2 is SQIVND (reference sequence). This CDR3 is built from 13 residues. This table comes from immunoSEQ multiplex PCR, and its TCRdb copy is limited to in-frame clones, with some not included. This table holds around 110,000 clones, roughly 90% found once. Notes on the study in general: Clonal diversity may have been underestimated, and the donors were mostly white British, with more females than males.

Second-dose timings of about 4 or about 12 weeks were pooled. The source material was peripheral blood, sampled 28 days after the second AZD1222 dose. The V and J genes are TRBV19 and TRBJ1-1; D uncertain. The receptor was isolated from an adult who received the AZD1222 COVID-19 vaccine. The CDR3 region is CASALEVNTEAFF. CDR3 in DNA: TGTGCCAGTGCTCTCGAGGTGAACACTGAAGCTTTCTTT.